A selection of T cell receptor beta chains follows, all from one sample in a study of control samples from healthy donors and cancer patients. The protocol was immunoSEQ multiplex PCR, while the TCRdb copy is restricted to in-frame clones and leaves out a portion. The repertoire holds about 220,000 clones, with roughly 94% as singletons. The sequenced sample was blood. These receptors all come from a man aged 45-60 years in good health. CDR3s include the opening cysteine and the closing phenylalanine or tryptophan. A D gene is named only where the DNA matches it firmly. Clone size appears in some rows only: once, few, many, or a class for an expanded clone.

v_gene,j_gene,d_gene,abundance,CDR3nt,CDR3aa
TRBV2,TRBJ1-1,-,once,TGTGCCAGCAAGAGGGGAGGGTCAAACACTGAAGCTTTCTTT,CASKRGGSNTEAFF
TRBV30,TRBJ2-3,-,-,TGTGCCTGGAGTTCCAGCGGCACAGATACGCAGTATTTT,CAWSSSGTDTQYF
TRBV19,TRBJ1-6,-,-,TGTGCCAGTAGTATTAGACAGCTAAATTCACCCCTCCACTTT,CASSIRQLNSPLHF
TRBV15,TRBJ2-5,TRBD2,-,TGTGCCACCAGCAGAGGGACTAGCGGGGGGGCCGGGGAGACCCAGTACTTC,CATSRGTSGGAGETQYF
TRBV5-1,TRBJ2-3,-,-,TGCGCCAGCAGCTTACGACTGGGAGATACGCAGTATTTT,CASSLRLGDTQYF
TRBV3-1/TRBV3-2,TRBJ2-7,-,-,TGTGCCAGCAGCCAAGTGGGGGGCCCATACGAGCAGTACTTC,CASSQVGGPYEQYF
TRBV7-8,TRBJ2-7,TRBD1,-,TGTGCCAGCACCCTAACACCGACAGGGATGGGGGTCGAGCAGTACTTC,CASTLTPTGMGVEQYF
TRBV6-5,TRBJ1-2,-,-,TGTGCCAGCAGGGACTTCGCAGTGAACTATGGCTACACCTTC,CASRDFAVNYGYTF
TRBV7-9,TRBJ1-3,-,-,TGTGCCAGCAGCTTCTCAGCGGGGGCGGGAAACACCATATATTTT,CASSFSAGAGNTIYF
TRBV10-3,TRBJ2-7,-,-,TGTGCCATCAGTGAAATCCGGGACGGAACCTACGAGCAGTACTTC,CAISEIRDGTYEQYF
TRBV5-1,TRBJ2-5,TRBD2,-,TGCGCCAGCAGCTCGGGAGGGGAGACCCAGTACTTC,CASSSGGETQYF
TRBV15,TRBJ1-1,-,-,TGTGCCACCAGCAGACGCTCCGACAGGAGGAACACTGAAGCTTTCTTT,CATSRRSDRRNTEAFF
TRBV5-5,TRBJ1-2,-,-,TGTGCCAGCAGCTTGGAATCGGCGGGGAACTATGGCTACACCTTC,CASSLESAGNYGYTF
TRBV5-1,TRBJ1-1,TRBD1,-,TGCGCCAGCAGCTCGACAGGGCCAAATGAAGCTTTCTTT,CASSSTGPNEAFF
TRBV28,TRBJ1-6,-,-,TGTGCCAGCCGCCTCTCGGACAGTTACTCACCCCTCCACTTT,CASRLSDSYSPLHF
TRBV7-2,TRBJ2-7,TRBD1,-,TGTGCCAGCAGCTTAGTTCGGGGGACAGGGTTTGTCGAGCAGTACTTC,CASSLVRGTGFVEQYF
TRBV24-1,TRBJ1-2,-,-,TGTGCCACCAGTGACCCCGGGACTGGAGCTAACTATGGCTACACCTTC,CATSDPGTGANYGYTF
TRBV5-1,TRBJ1-1,-,once,TGCGCCAGCAGCTTGTTCCCCGGGACCACTGAAGCTTTCTTT,CASSLFPGTTEAFF
TRBV6-5,TRBJ1-2,TRBD1,once,TGTGCCAGCAGTTCCGACAGGGCTGGCTACACCTTC,CASSSDRAGYTF
TRBV15,TRBJ1-2,-,-,TGTGCCACCAGCAGAGAGGTCTATGGCTACACCTTC,CATSREVYGYTF
TRBV24-1,TRBJ2-7,-,-,TGTGCCACCAGTGATTTATCAACCGAGCAGTACTTC,CATSDLSTEQYF
TRBV7-8,TRBJ1-1,TRBD1,-,TGTGCCAGCAGCATCGACAGGGAGGGAGCTTTCTTT,CASSIDREGAFF
TRBV28,TRBJ2-3,TRBD1,-,TGTGCCAGCAGCCGGGACAGGTTAGATACGCAGTATTTT,CASSRDRLDTQYF
TRBV5-4,TRBJ1-1,-,-,TGTGCCAGCAGCTTGGTGGCGAACACTGAAGCTTTCTTT,CASSLVANTEAFF
TRBV6-5,TRBJ2-3,-,-,TGTGCCAGTCATCGGGGGGCACGCACAGATACGCAGTATTTT,CASHRGARTDTQYF
TRBV5-4,TRBJ1-1,-,few,TGTGCCAGCAGCCGACAGGAGGGCGTCGACACTGAAGCTTTCTTT,CASSRQEGVDTEAFF
TRBV2,TRBJ2-1,-,once,TGTGCCAGCAGTGATCTGGGACTTTACAATGAGCAGTTCTTC,CASSDLGLYNEQFF
TRBV6-5,TRBJ1-3,-,once,TGTGCCAGCAGTTACTCAACTCTCTCTGGAAACACCATATATTTT,CASSYSTLSGNTIYF
TRBV10-3,TRBJ1-1,TRBD1,-,TGTGCCATCAGTGGGGACAGAAACACTGAAGCTTTCTTT,CAISGDRNTEAFF
TRBV27,TRBJ1-2,-,-,TGTGCCAGAAGGACGTCGGGGCATGGCTACACCTTC,CARRTSGHGYTF
TRBV9,TRBJ2-7,-,-,TGTGCCAGCAGTCCCAGCAGCGCTGTCTACGAGCAGTACTTC,CASSPSSAVYEQYF
TRBV28,TRBJ1-1,-,-,TGTGCCAGCAGAGAACCGACGGCGAGGCACACTGAAGCTTTCTTT,CASREPTARHTEAFF
TRBV5-1,TRBJ2-7,TRBD1,-,TGCGCCAGCAGCCAACCCACAGGGGGCTATCACTACGAGCAGTACTTC,CASSQPTGGYHYEQYF
TRBV20-1,TRBJ2-1,-,-,TGCAGTGCTAGTCTACGGGGGGCCCTCAATGAGCAGTTCTTC,CSASLRGALNEQFF
TRBV5-8,TRBJ2-2,-,-,TGTGCCAGCAGCTCACCGAGGACGGGGAACACCGGGGAGCTGTTTTTT,CASSSPRTGNTGELFF
TRBV27,TRBJ2-2,-,-,TGTGCCAGCAGTTTTTACAGGGCTCGCGGGGAGCTGTTTTTT,CASSFYRARGELFF
TRBV19,TRBJ2-3,-,once,TGTGCCAGTAGCAAACAGGTTACGGACACAGATACGCAGTATTTT,CASSKQVTDTDTQYF